The 14 T cell receptor beta chains given below trace back to one sample, sequenced in a study of cytomegalovirus exposure and HLA in healthy donors. The PCR was carried out with 60 Vbeta primers and 13 Jbeta primers. Generated by immunoSEQ multiplex PCR, the TCRdb table keeps only in-frame clones and is missing some. Of about 160,000 clones in the sample, 79% were seen once. The sample was PBMCs. Receptors originate from a man aged 40-50 years in good health and CMV-seronegative.

The chain couples TRBV4-3 to TRBJ1-2; 7 nucleotides align to TRBD1. This CDR3 comprises 14 residues. Germline V CDR1 and CDR2: LGHNA, YSLEER. The J segment lost 4 bases and the V segment lost 4 bases, leaving 6 bases of the junction unmatched. CDR3 in DNA: TGCGCCAGCAGCCTGACAGGGTCCCTCTATGGCTACACCTTC. It encodes CASSLTGSLYGYTF.

J is TRBJ1-2 and V is TRBV9; TRBD1 aligns across 7 bases. This CDR3 contains 16 residues. CDR1 and CDR2 (germline): SGDLS, YYNGEE. The V gene end was trimmed by 0 bases and the J gene end by 4 bases; junction bases not matched to a gene: 9. The CDR3 DNA sequence: TGTGCCAGCAGCGTAGGACAGGGTTGGGGTGGCTATGGCTACACCTTC. Protein sequence: CASSVGQGWGGYGYTF.

The DNA for the CDR3 is TGTGCCACCCGTCTTACAGGCTACGAGCAGTACTTC. Translation gives CATRLTGYEQYF. This sequence joins TRBV2 and TRBJ2-7; D is perhaps TRBD1 (5 bases). This CDR3 region has 12 residues. The V end was cut by 10 bases, the J end by 3 bases, with 13 bases between. CDR1 SNHLY and CDR2 FYNNEI come from the germline V gene. Filled out from reference TRBV2 and TRBJ2-7, the complete variable domain reads EPEVTQTPSHQVTQMGQEVILRCVPISNHLYFYWYRQILGQKVEFLVSFYNNEISEKSEIFDDQFSVERPDGSNFTLKIRSTKLEDSAMYFCATRLTGYEQYFGPGTRLTVT.

The V and J genes are TRBV5-5 and TRBJ1-1; D possibly corresponds to TRBD1 (5 bases). CDR3 length: 13 residues. Trimming removed 0 bases from V and 10 bases from J, with 13 bases in between. CDR1 and CDR2 (germline): SGHKS, YYEKEE (reference sequence). CDR3 residues: CASSLAEEGRAFF. In nucleotides, the CDR3 is TGTGCCAGCAGCTTGGCCGAGGAGGGGAGAGCTTTCTTT.

The chain links TRBV6-5 to TRBJ2-7; 9 bases map to TRBD2. Per the germline V gene, CDR1 is MNHEY and CDR2 is SVGAGI. The J segment lost 1 base and the V segment lost 2 bases, leaving 3 bases of the junction unmatched. This CDR3 spans 15 amino acids. CDR3 residues: CASSYGGLASYEQYF. Written as DNA, the CDR3 is TGTGCCAGCAGTTACGGAGGACTAGCGTCCTACGAGCAGTACTTC.

J is TRBJ2-1 and V is TRBV29-1; 10 nucleotides agree with TRBD2. CDR3 length: 15 residues. Per germline, CDR1 SQVTM and CDR2 ANQGSEA. J lost 5 bases, V lost 5 bases, and 9 bases had no gene match. The CDR3 region has the DNA TGCAGCGTTAGAATTAGCGGGGGGAGAAACAATGAGCAGTTCTTC. It translates to CSVRISGGRNNEQFF.

This chain joins TRBV2 and TRBJ1-3; TRBD1 is a possible D gene (6 bases). V lost 6 bases and J lost 0, with 15 bases in between. CDR1 and CDR2 (germline): SNHLY, FYNNEI. The CDR3 has 16 residues. The CDR3 sequence: CASRLGALSSGNTIYF. CDR3 coding DNA: TGTGCCAGCAGGTTGGGGGCGCTCTCCTCTGGAAACACCATATATTTT.

This clone was counted between two and nine times. The chain carries TRBV6-6 and TRBJ1-6; D unresolved. Trimming cost V 5 bases and J 0 bases, with 8 bases left between them. CDR1 is MNHNY and CDR2 is SVGAGI in the germline V gene (reference sequence). The CDR3 is made up of 15 amino acids. The CDR3 is CASSIQSSYNSPLHF. Here the CDR3 DNA reads TGTGCCAGCAGTATACAGAGCTCCTATAATTCACCCCTCCACTTT.

This chain uses TRBV2 with TRBJ2-1; weak D call: TRBD2 (5 bases). The CDR3 runs 14 residues. CDR1 is SNHLY, CDR2 FYNNEI, per germline. V was cut by 3 bases and J by 2 bases, with 8 bases left in between. The CDR3 protein is CASSDVGTYNEQFF. The CDR3 DNA reads TGTGCCAGCAGTGATGTCGGGACCTACAATGAGCAGTTCTTC.

The chain uses TRBV5-4 and TRBJ2-3, with 8 nucleotides matching TRBD2. The CDR3 length is 16 residues. Germline CDR1 SGHNT, CDR2 YYREEE (reference sequence). Trimming cost V 3 bases and J 7 bases; bases outside gene matches: 13. The CDR3: CASSSPGAGEIYTQYF. The CDR3 nucleotides are TGTGCCAGCAGCTCCCCTGGAGCGGGAGAGATTTATACGCAGTATTTT.

The CDR3 loop reads CSEQGLRGNTIYF. The DNA for the CDR3 is TGCAGCGAGCAGGGGTTAAGAGGAAACACCATATATTTT. The chain links TRBV29-1 to TRBJ1-3, with D perhaps matching TRBD1 (6 bases). Deletions cut 7 bases from V and 4 bases from J, with 14 bases between. There are 13 residues in the CDR3. CDR1 and CDR2 (germline): SQVTM, ANQGSEA.

The V and J genes are TRBV4-3 and TRBJ2-1; possibly TRBD1 for D (7 bases). This CDR3 region has 16 residues. Germline V lookup: CDR1 LGHNA, CDR2 YSLEER. V lost 1 base and J 1 base, leaving 11 bases between the germline ends. CDR3 protein: CASSQGQGGSYNEQFF. The CDR3 DNA reads as TGCGCCAGCAGCCAAGGCCAGGGGGGTTCCTACAATGAGCAGTTCTTC.

This CDR3 reads CASSSTIQGQSGRSPLHF. In DNA form, the CDR3 reads TGTGCCAGCAGTTCCACAATACAGGGACAATCTGGTCGTTCACCCCTCCACTTT. This chain joins TRBV27 and TRBJ1-6, with D perhaps TRBD1 (6 bases). The germline V and J ends were trimmed by 4 bases and 9 bases, with 25 bases remaining between them. Germline V gene sequence: CDR1 MNHEY, CDR2 SMNVEV (reference sequence). The CDR3 contains 18 residues.

Comment on this clone: The sample contains more than one DNA sequence encoding this CDR3. The chain has TRBV27 and TRBJ2-2; 8 bases match TRBD1. The CDR3 is 14 amino acids. Germline loops: CDR1 MNHEY, CDR2 SMNVEV (reference sequence). The trim removed 3 bases at V and 4 bases at J, leaving 1 base unmatched. CDR3 DNA: TGTGCCAGCAGTTTCGACAGGGGCACCGGGGAGCTGTTTTTT. As protein: CASSFDRGTGELFF.